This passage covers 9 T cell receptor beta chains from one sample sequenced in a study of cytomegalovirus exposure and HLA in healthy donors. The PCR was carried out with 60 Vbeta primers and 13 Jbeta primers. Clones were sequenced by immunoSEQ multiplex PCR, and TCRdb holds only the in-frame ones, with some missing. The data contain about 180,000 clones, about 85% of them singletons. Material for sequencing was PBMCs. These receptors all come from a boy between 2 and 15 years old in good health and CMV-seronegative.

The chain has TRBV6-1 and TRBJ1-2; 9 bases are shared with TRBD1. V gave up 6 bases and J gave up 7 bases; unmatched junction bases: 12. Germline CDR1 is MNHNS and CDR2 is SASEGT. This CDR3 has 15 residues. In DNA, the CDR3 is TGTGCCAGCAGAGCCCTAGACACAGGGGGCGGTGGCTACACCTTC. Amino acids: CASRALDTGGGGYTF.

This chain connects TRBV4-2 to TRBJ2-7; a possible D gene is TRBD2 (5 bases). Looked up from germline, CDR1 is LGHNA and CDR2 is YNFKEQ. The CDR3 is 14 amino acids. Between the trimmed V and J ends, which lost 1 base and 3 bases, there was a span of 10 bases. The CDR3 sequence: CASSQGNGLYEQYF. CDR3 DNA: TGTGCCAGCAGCCAAGGAAACGGACTCTACGAGCAGTACTTC.

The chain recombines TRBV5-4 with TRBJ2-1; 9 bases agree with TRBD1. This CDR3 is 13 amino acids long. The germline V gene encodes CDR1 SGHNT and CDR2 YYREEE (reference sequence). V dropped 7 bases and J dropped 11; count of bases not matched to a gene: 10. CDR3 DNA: TGTGCCAGCCAGGTGGGACAGGGCCCTCAGCAGTTCTTC. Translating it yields CASQVGQGPQQFF.

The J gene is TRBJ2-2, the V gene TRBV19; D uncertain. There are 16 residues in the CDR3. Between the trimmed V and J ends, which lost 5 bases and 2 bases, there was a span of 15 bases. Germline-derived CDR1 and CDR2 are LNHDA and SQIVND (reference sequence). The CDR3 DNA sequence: TGTGCCAGTAGTCCTTTCGAGTCCGAAAACACCGGGGAGCTGTTTTTT. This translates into CASSPFESENTGELFF.

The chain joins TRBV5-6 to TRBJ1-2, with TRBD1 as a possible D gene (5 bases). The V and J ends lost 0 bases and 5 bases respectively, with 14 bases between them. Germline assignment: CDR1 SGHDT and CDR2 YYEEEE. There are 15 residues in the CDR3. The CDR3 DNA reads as TGTGCCAGCAGCTTGGTCACAGGCTCCCTGTATGGCTACACCTTC. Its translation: CASSLVTGSLYGYTF.

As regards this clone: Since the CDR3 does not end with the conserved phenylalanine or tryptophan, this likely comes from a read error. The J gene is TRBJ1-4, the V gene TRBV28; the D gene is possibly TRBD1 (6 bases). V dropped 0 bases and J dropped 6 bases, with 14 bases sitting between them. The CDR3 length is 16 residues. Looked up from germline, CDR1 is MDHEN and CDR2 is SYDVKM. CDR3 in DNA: TGTGCCAGCAGTTTATGGATGGCGGGGGCGTATGAAAAACTGTTTTCT. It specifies CASSLWMAGAYEKLFS.

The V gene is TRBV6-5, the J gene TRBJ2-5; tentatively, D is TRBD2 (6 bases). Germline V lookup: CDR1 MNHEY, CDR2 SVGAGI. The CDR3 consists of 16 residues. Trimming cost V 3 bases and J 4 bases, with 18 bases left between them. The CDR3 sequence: CASSYGRGLAIETQYF. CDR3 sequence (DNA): TGTGCCAGCAGTTATGGCCGTGGGCTAGCGATAGAGACCCAGTACTTC.

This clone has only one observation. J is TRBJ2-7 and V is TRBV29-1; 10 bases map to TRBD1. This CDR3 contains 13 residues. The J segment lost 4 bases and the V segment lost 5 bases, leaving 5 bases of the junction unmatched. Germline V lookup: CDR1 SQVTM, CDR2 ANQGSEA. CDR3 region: CSVRDRGGYEQYF. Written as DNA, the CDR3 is TGCAGCGTTAGGGACAGGGGAGGATACGAGCAGTACTTC.

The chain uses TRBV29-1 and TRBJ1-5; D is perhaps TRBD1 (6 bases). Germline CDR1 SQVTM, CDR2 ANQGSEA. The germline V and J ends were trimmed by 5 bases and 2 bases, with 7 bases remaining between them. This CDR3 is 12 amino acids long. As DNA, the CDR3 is TGCAGCGTTTACAGGGGCAATCAGCCCCAGCATTTT. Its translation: CSVYRGNQPQHF. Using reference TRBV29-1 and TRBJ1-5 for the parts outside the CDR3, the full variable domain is SAVISQKPSRDICQRGTSLTIQCQVDSQVTMMFWYRQQPGQSLTLIATANQGSEATYESGFVIDKFPISRPNLTFSTLTVSNMSPEDSSIYLCSVYRGNQPQHFGDGTRLSIL.